A selection of T cell receptor beta chains follows, all from one sample in a study of T cell responses to AZD1222 COVID-19 vaccine. The data were produced by immunoSEQ multiplex PCR, yet TCRdb's version contains in-frame clones alone and is incomplete. In the table there are 140,000 or so clones, less than 95% of which are singletons. Sequencing was performed on peripheral blood, taken 28 days after the second dose of the MenACWY control vaccine. The receptors stem from an adult who received the MenACWY meningococcal vaccine as a control. Both conserved end residues are part of each CDR3. A D gene is named only where the DNA matches it firmly. Some rows have no size entry. The others give once, few or many, or a class for an expanded clone.

.	TRBV12-3/TRBV12-4	.	TRBJ2-5	TGTGCCAGCAGATCAGGGCAGGAGACCCAGTACTTC	CASRSGQETQYF
TRBD2	TRBV5-6	.	TRBJ2-1	TGTGCCAGCAGCGTGGTGGGCGGGGGTCTCAATGAGCAGTTCTTC	CASSVVGGGLNEQFF
.	TRBV24-1	.	TRBJ2-3	TGTGCCACCAGTGATTCCTGGGCGGGAGATACGCAGTATTTT	CATSDSWAGDTQYF
TRBD2	TRBV7-7	.	TRBJ2-1	TGTGCCAGCAGCCATAGCGGGAGCTCCTACAATGAGCAGTTCTTC	CASSHSGSSYNEQFF
.	TRBV5-5	.	TRBJ1-3	TGTGCCAGCAGCCTATGGGACACCTCTGGAAACACCATATATTTT	CASSLWDTSGNTIYF
.	TRBV6-5	.	TRBJ1-1	TGTGCCAGCAAACTGAACACTGAAGCTTTCTTT	CASKLNTEAFF
TRBD2	TRBV7-2	.	TRBJ2-7	TGTGCCAGCAGCTCCCTCCCCTTACTAGCGGGCTCACCCTACGAGCAGTACTTC	CASSSLPLLAGSPYEQYF
TRBD1	TRBV7-3	.	TRBJ2-3	TGTGCCAGCATCTCCGGACAGGGCACAGATACGCAGTATTTT	CASISGQGTDTQYF
.	TRBV5-1	few	TRBJ1-2	TGCGCCAGCAGCTTCCGGGATTCCTATGGCTACACCTTC	CASSFRDSYGYTF
.	TRBV6-2/TRBV6-3	.	TRBJ1-6	TGTGCCAGCAGTCTTTCAGGAAACTCACCCCTCCACTTT	CASSLSGNSPLHF
TRBD1	TRBV7-2	.	TRBJ1-2	TGTGCCAGCAGCTTGGGGCAGGGGGCGTGGGGCTACACCTTC	CASSLGQGAWGYTF
TRBD1	TRBV6-1	.	TRBJ2-1	TGTGCCAGCAGGGGGACAGGATACTCCTACAATGAGCAGTTCTTC	CASRGTGYSYNEQFF
TRBD2	TRBV10-3	.	TRBJ2-7	TGTGCCATCAGTGAGTTTGCGGGGGGCTACGAGCAGTACTTC	CAISEFAGGYEQYF
.	TRBV10-2	.	TRBJ2-1	TGCGCCGGCGGAACTAGCCGGAATGAGCAGTTCTTC	CAGGTSRNEQFF
TRBD1	TRBV7-8	.	TRBJ2-7	TGTGCCAGCAGCCGGGGACAGGCGTACGAGCAGTACTTC	CASSRGQAYEQYF